This TCR beta chain was recorded in a study of cytomegalovirus exposure and HLA in healthy donors. With regard to this clone: Antigen specificity is unknown.

Findings of the study overall: Listed as cytomegalovirus-associated were 150 or so TCR beta chains.

Per germline, CDR1 MNHEY and CDR2 SVGAGI. V dropped 6 bases and J dropped 4; count of bases not matched to a gene: 10. The CDR3 length is 15 residues. Sequencing used immunoSEQ multiplex PCR; TCRdb keeps in-frame clones, though not all of them. The sample lists some 120,000 clones, 85% to 90% seen once, with about 1.5% in the top ten. The rearrangement uses TRBV6-5 and TRBJ1-2; 8 nucleotides match TRBD1. This receptor was identified in a man aged 25 to 45 in good health and CMV-seronegative. Sequenced: PBMCs. Here the CDR3 DNA reads TGTGCCAGCAGAGTACTCAGGGGGCGCATCTATGGCTACACCTTC. As protein: CASRVLRGRIYGYTF.